This T cell receptor (beta chain) comes out of a study of blood T cell repertoires in COVID-19. This CDR3 comprises 16 residues. With 0 bases clipped from V and 4 bases from J, the junction kept 1 base outside the gene matches. Germline CDR1 is MGHRA and CDR2 is YSYEKL. This table comes from immunoSEQ multiplex PCR, and its TCRdb copy is limited to in-frame clones, with some not included. In the table there are 200,000 to 300,000 clones, more than 75% of which are singletons. This sequence was found in a woman in her 50s with acute or convalescent COVID-19. V gene TRBV4-1 combines with J gene TRBJ2-3; 13 bases match TRBD2. Sequencing was carried out using peripheral blood. CDR3 sequence reads: CASSQDGLAGADTQYF. The CDR3 region has the DNA TGCGCCAGCAGCCAAGATGGACTAGCGGGAGCAGATACGCAGTATTTT.